The rows below give T cell receptor beta chains drawn from one sample of a study of cytomegalovirus exposure and HLA in healthy donors. TCRdb's copy holds only in-frame clones and misses some; the assay was immunoSEQ multiplex PCR. The table for this sample gives over 200,000 clones. Source material: PBMCs. These receptors were obtained from a woman in her 30s in good health and CMV-seropositive. The CDR3 runs from the conserved cysteine through the conserved F or W. D genes are given only for firm matches.

16,TRBV5-6,TRBD1,TRBJ2-5,CASSLGQGNTQETQYF,TGTGCCAGCAGCTTGGGACAGGGAAATACTCAAGAGACCCAGTACTTC
13,TRBV6-5,-,TRBJ1-3,CASRRDSGNTIYF,TGTGCCAGCAGGAGGGACTCTGGAAACACCATATATTTT
13,TRBV7-2,TRBD1,TRBJ2-5,CASSWGTVETQYF,TGTGCCAGCAGCTGGGGGACAGTAGAGACCCAGTACTTC
15,TRBV19,TRBD1,TRBJ1-1,CASSIDLFAGQIAFF,TGTGCCAGTAGTATAGATCTATTCGCGGGACAGATCGCTTTCTTT
14,TRBV5-1,TRBD1,TRBJ2-5,CASSFGQGRETQYF,TGCGCCAGCAGCTTTGGACAGGGTAGGGAGACCCAGTACTTC
19,TRBV7-9,TRBD1,TRBJ1-5,CASSLGTFTGGWGNQPQHF,TGTGCCAGCAGCTTAGGGACCTTTACAGGGGGCTGGGGCAATCAGCCCCAGCATTTT
15,TRBV6-1,-,TRBJ2-3,CASSDWDFTLDTQYF,TGTGCCAGCAGTGATTGGGACTTTACTTTGGATACGCAGTATTTT
16,TRBV9,-,TRBJ1-1,CASSAGGDGLNTEAFF,TGTGCCAGCAGCGCCGGGGGGGATGGGTTGAACACTGAAGCTTTCTTT
15,TRBV2,TRBD1,TRBJ1-5,CASSFGQGGNQPQHF,TGTGCCAGCAGTTTCGGACAGGGAGGGAATCAGCCCCAGCATTTT
12,TRBV19,-,TRBJ1-3,CASSPSRNTIYF,TGTGCCAGTAGCCCAAGCAGAAACACCATATATTTT
16,TRBV9,-,TRBJ1-2,CASGARADLGWFGYTF,TGTGCCAGCGGAGCACGTGCGGACTTGGGGTGGTTTGGCTACACCTTC
13,TRBV6-5,-,TRBJ1-5,CASSYGRGQPQHF,TGTGCCAGCAGTTACGGAAGGGGTCAGCCCCAGCATTTT
15,TRBV19,TRBD1,TRBJ2-4,CASSTTGTVKNIQYF,TGTGCCAGTAGCACTACCGGGACAGTTAAAAACATTCAGTACTTC
17,TRBV11-1,TRBD1,TRBJ1-2,CASSSWTGGLTNYGYTF,TGTGCCAGCAGCTCGTGGACAGGGGGCCTTACGAACTATGGCTACACCTTC
13,TRBV11-2,-,TRBJ2-1,CASSLALYNEQFF,TGTGCCAGCAGCTTAGCCCTTTACAATGAGCAGTTCTTC
15,TRBV10-3,TRBD2,TRBJ2-1,CAIRLGLADYNEQFF,TGTGCCATCAGGTTAGGACTAGCGGACTACAATGAGCAGTTCTTC
11,TRBV5-1,TRBD2,TRBJ2-1,CASSLGGLEFF,TGCGCCAGCAGCTTGGGAGGACTAGAGTTCTTC
13,TRBV7-9,TRBD2,TRBJ2-1,CASTGLVPNEQFF,TGTGCCAGCACGGGACTAGTCCCCAATGAGCAGTTCTTC
13,TRBV2,-,TRBJ2-5,CASSRQVQETQYF,TGTGCCAGCAGTAGACAGGTCCAAGAGACCCAGTACTTC
14,TRBV2,TRBD1,TRBJ2-7,CASSSDRGLSEQYF,TGTGCCAGCAGCTCGGACAGGGGGCTGTCCGAGCAGTACTTC
14,TRBV15,-,TRBJ1-6,CATSRPDSNSPLHF,TGTGCCACCAGCAGACCGGACAGTAATTCACCCCTCCACTTT
14,TRBV15,TRBD1,TRBJ1-2,CATSYGQGNYGYTF,TGTGCCACCAGCTATGGACAGGGTAACTATGGCTACACCTTC
16,TRBV5-1,-,TRBJ2-3,CASSSGGRGNLDTQYF,TGCGCCAGCAGCTCCGGTGGCAGGGGAAATTTGGATACGCAGTATTTT
14,TRBV5-1,TRBD1,TRBJ1-4,CASRSGQGDEKLFF,TGCGCCAGCCGCTCGGGACAGGGGGATGAAAAACTGTTTTTT
15,TRBV9,-,TRBJ2-3,CASSASGRSTDTQYF,TGTGCCAGCAGCGCGAGCGGGCGGAGCACAGATACGCAGTATTTT
18,TRBV7-9,TRBD2,TRBJ2-2,CASSREKGLAVSTGELFF,TGTGCCAGCAGCCGAGAGAAAGGGCTAGCGGTCTCCACCGGGGAGCTGTTTTTT
13,TRBV7-6,-,TRBJ2-7,CASSLEAEYEQYF,TGTGCCAGCAGCTTAGAGGCGGAGTACGAGCAGTACTTC
13,TRBV6-5,TRBD1,TRBJ1-2,CASGTGTARGYTF,TGTGCCAGCGGCACCGGGACAGCGCGCGGCTACACCTTC
16,TRBV5-1,TRBD2,TRBJ2-5,CASSPGLAGLQETQYF,TGCGCCAGCAGCCCCGGACTAGCGGGCCTCCAAGAGACCCAGTACTTC
12,TRBV2,-,TRBJ1-5,CASSGGGRPQHF,TGTGCCAGCAGTGGGGGGGGTCGGCCCCAGCATTTT
14,TRBV6-1,TRBD1,TRBJ2-2,CASRTGGDTGELFF,TGTGCCAGCAGAACAGGGGGCGACACCGGGGAGCTGTTTTTT
15,TRBV9,TRBD2,TRBJ2-1,CASSLRLALGNEQFF,TGTGCCAGCAGCCTTCGACTAGCGTTAGGGAATGAGCAGTTCTTC
13,TRBV6-4,-,TRBJ1-5,CASSLQYNQPQHF,TGTGCCAGCAGTCTACAGTACAATCAGCCCCAGCATTTT
17,TRBV5-1,TRBD1,TRBJ1-5,CASSLGTGQGTNQPQHF,TGCGCCAGCAGCTTGGGGACAGGACAGGGAACCAATCAGCCCCAGCATTTT
17,TRBV5-4,-,TRBJ2-6,CASSGGSGLEGANVLTF,TGTGCCAGCAGCGGGGGCTCCGGGCTAGAAGGGGCCAACGTCCTGACTTTC
13,TRBV28,-,TRBJ2-1,CASGGSSYNEQFF,TGTGCCAGCGGGGGGAGCTCCTACAATGAGCAGTTCTTC
15,TRBV6-5,-,TRBJ2-3,CASRSGITSTDTQYF,TGTGCCAGCAGGTCGGGGATTACTAGCACAGATACGCAGTATTTT
16,TRBV5-1,TRBD2,TRBJ2-7,CASSLVRGGPSYEQYF,TGCGCCAGCAGCTTGGTTCGGGGGGGCCCCTCCTACGAGCAGTACTTC
15,TRBV10-3,TRBD1,TRBJ1-6,CAISPAGQGDSPLHF,TGTGCCATCAGCCCAGCGGGACAGGGAGATTCACCCCTCCACTTT
18,TRBV19,TRBD1,TRBJ1-3,CASIIQGANPTSGNTIYF,TGTGCCAGTATTATCCAGGGGGCGAATCCGACGTCTGGAAACACCATATATTTT
15,TRBV7-9,TRBD2,TRBJ2-5,CAGSPGLAGEETQYF,TGTGCCGGCAGCCCCGGACTAGCGGGGGAAGAGACCCAGTACTTC
16,TRBV18,-,TRBJ1-1,CASSPSGPPLDTEAFF,TGTGCCAGCTCACCGAGCGGGCCCCCTCTTGACACTGAAGCTTTCTTT
17,TRBV5-5,TRBD2,TRBJ2-7,CASSLAPPPSGPYEQYF,TGTGCCAGCAGCTTGGCACCCCCCCCTAGCGGACCCTACGAGCAGTACTTC
22,TRBV4-1,TRBD1,TRBJ1-5,CASSQGDGARDRGPYSNQPQHF,TGCGCCAGCAGCCAGGGCGATGGTGCTCGCGACAGGGGGCCGTATAGCAATCAGCCCCAGCATTTT
14,TRBV18,TRBD1,TRBJ2-1,CASSPLTGIDEQFF,TGTGCCAGCTCACCATTGACAGGGATCGATGAGCAGTTCTTC
15,TRBV9,-,TRBJ2-1,CASSETGGAGNEQFF,TGTGCCAGCAGCGAGACGGGGGGCGCGGGGAATGAGCAGTTCTTC
17,TRBV9,-,TRBJ1-5,CASSVGDTTGGYQPQHF,TGTGCCAGCAGCGTAGGGGACACCACTGGGGGATATCAGCCCCAGCATTTT
12,TRBV5-1,-,TRBJ2-7,CASSLAGNEQYF,TGCGCCAGCAGCTTGGCCGGGAACGAGCAGTACTTC